This T cell receptor (beta chain) was sequenced in a study of patients and donors after allogeneic stem cell transplantation. MiXCR, run by TCRdb on the RT-PCR reads, gives a single entry per CDR3 protein. Among over 400,000 distinct CDR3 sequences listed, 16% were seen once. This clonotype has more than one count but fewer than ten. J gave up 6 bases and V 0 bases, and 3 bases lay outside the gene matches. The V gene's germline CDR1 is GTSNPN and CDR2 SVGIG (reference sequence). The CDR3 has 14 amino acids. The V call is TRBV30, the J call TRBJ2-7; 12 bases line up with TRBD2. Sequencing was performed on blood, either unsorted or a sorted T cell fraction (not recorded which). The TCR was taken from a human donor who was either an allogeneic HSCT recipient or a stem cell or donor lymphocyte infusion donor (not recorded which). It is not recorded whose cells these are; they may come from a transplant donor. This CDR3 reads CAWSVTSGRFEQYF. The CDR3 DNA follows: TGTGCCTGGAGTGTAACTAGCGGGAGGTTCGAGCAGTACTTC.